Listed below are T cell receptor beta chains from one sample, sequenced in a study of CD8+CD57+ T cells in acquired aplastic anemia. MiXCR, run by TCRdb on the reads, gives a single entry per CDR3 protein. The sample records roughly 200,000 distinct CDR3 sequences, about 60% being singletons. Sample: sorted CD4+, CD8+, or CD8+CD57+ T cells (not recorded which) from PBMCs. The receptor source for this set is a human donor with aplastic anemia. Each CDR3 is given with its conserved first and last residue. D genes are given only for firm matches. Clone size appears in some rows only: once, few, many, or a class for an expanded clone.

clone size,J gene,V gene,D gene,CDR3 DNA,CDR3 protein
-,TRBJ2-7,TRBV7-9,-,TGTGCCAGCGGACAGTTGGGTCACAACGAGCAGTACTTC,CASGQLGHNEQYF
-,TRBJ2-4,TRBV12-3/TRBV12-4,-,TGTGCCAGCAGTTTATCAATGCAAAACATTCAGTACTTC,CASSLSMQNIQYF
-,TRBJ1-2,TRBV10-3,-,TGTGCCATCAGTGAGTCGATGGAACATTATGGCTACACCTTC,CAISESMEHYGYTF
-,TRBJ2-5,TRBV7-7,-,TGTGCTAGCAGCTCACCCCCGGCCCAGTACTTC,CASSSPPAQYF
-,TRBJ1-1,TRBV5-1,-,TGCGCCAGCAGCTTGGTGTTGGGGGCGCGGACTGAAGCTTTCTTT,CASSLVLGARTEAFF
-,TRBJ2-2,TRBV20-1,-,TGCGCCGTCCAGACCCTAAACACCGGGGAGCTGTTTTTT,CAVQTLNTGELFF
-,TRBJ2-7,TRBV7-6,TRBD1,TGTGCCAGCAGCTTAAGTCCGGACAGGGGATCTTACGAGCAGTACTTC,CASSLSPDRGSYEQYF
-,TRBJ2-3,TRBV20-1,TRBD2,TGCAGTGCTAGAGATCCAGCGGGGCCTGGCACAGATACGCAGTATTTT,CSARDPAGPGTDTQYF
-,TRBJ2-5,TRBV5-1,-,TGCGCCAGCAGCTTGGCGGTACCCTGGGAGACCCAGTACTTC,CASSLAVPWETQYF
-,TRBJ1-1,TRBV7-9,-,TGTGCCAGCAGCTTACCCCCGGACAGATTGAACACTGAAGCTTTCTTT,CASSLPPDRLNTEAFF
-,TRBJ2-2,TRBV24-1,TRBD1,TGTGCCACCAGTGGAGCCCGGGACAGGGCCCCCGGGGAGCTGTTTTTT,CATSGARDRAPGELFF
-,TRBJ1-1,TRBV29-1,TRBD1,TGCAGCGTTGTAAGCTCGGGACAGGGAGCTTTCTTT,CSVVSSGQGAFF
-,TRBJ1-1,TRBV7-8,-,TGTGCCAGCAGCTCCGAGCGGACCCTAGGAGCTTCCTTT,CASSSERTLGASF
-,TRBJ1-6,TRBV10-1,TRBD1,TGCGCCAGCAGTGACCCCGGACAGGGGGGTGATTCACCCCTCCACTTT,CASSDPGQGGDSPLHF
-,TRBJ1-1,TRBV6-1,-,-,CASSDSRGSPLHFGNTEAFF
-,TRBJ2-1,TRBV10-3,-,TGTGCCATCAGTTGGGGCATCAGCGGGAATGAGCAGTTCTTC,CAISWGISGNEQFF
few,TRBJ1-2,TRBV10-3,-,TGTGCCATCAGTGAGTCGAGACGGGGGCGGGAACTCGATGGCTACACCTTC,CAISESRRGRELDGYTF
-,TRBJ1-6,TRBV6-2/TRBV6-3,TRBD1,TGTGCCAGCACCACAGGGGGCGAAAGGAATTCACCCCTCCACTTT,CASTTGGERNSPLHF
-,TRBJ2-5,TRBV5-8,-,TGTGCCAGCAGGTCAAGGGGGTCTGAGACCCAGTACTTC,CASRSRGSETQYF
few,TRBJ2-5,TRBV20-1,-,TGCAGTGCTAGGGGGTATCGGGAGACCCAGTACTTC,CSARGYRETQYF
once,TRBJ1-1,TRBV7-2,-,TGTGCCAGCAGCTTAGTGATCCCGAACACTGAAGCTTTCTTT,CASSLVIPNTEAFF
few,TRBJ2-7,TRBV4-1,-,TGCGCCAGCAGCCAAACTACGGGGTTCTACGAGCAGTACTTC,CASSQTTGFYEQYF
-,TRBJ2-7,TRBV15,TRBD1,TGTGCCACCAGCAGCTCCAGGTCGGGACAGGGGCGGTACGAGCAGTACTTC,CATSSSRSGQGRYEQYF
-,TRBJ2-4,TRBV5-1,-,TGCGCCAGCAGCTTTACGGGGGCAAAAAACATTCAGTACTTC,CASSFTGAKNIQYF
-,TRBJ2-3,TRBV2,-,TGTGCCAGCAAGGACGGAAGCACAGATACGCAGTATTTT,CASKDGSTDTQYF
-,TRBJ1-2,TRBV12-3/TRBV12-4,TRBD1,TGTGCCAGCATCCTGGGACAGGGGATTAACTATGGCTACACCTTC,CASILGQGINYGYTF
few,TRBJ2-7,TRBV6-1,-,TGTGCCAGCAGCCCCGGCGCCTACGGGTCCTACGAGCAGTACTTC,CASSPGAYGSYEQYF
-,TRBJ2-1,TRBV29-1,-,TGCAGCGTTTTTGGCCAGTACAATGAGCAGTTCTTC,CSVFGQYNEQFF
few,TRBJ1-2,TRBV10-1,-,TGCGCCAGCAGTGAGAAACAAGACAGGCCTAAGCACACCTTC,CASSEKQDRPKHTF
-,TRBJ1-5,TRBV9,-,TGTGCCAGCAGCGGTCCCCAGGGGTTTCCCCAGCATTTT,CASSGPQGFPQHF
few,TRBJ2-7,TRBV25-1,-,TGTGCCAGCAGTGAATTCAACCTAGACCGGTACTTC,CASSEFNLDRYF
-,TRBJ2-5,TRBV12-3/TRBV12-4,TRBD2,TGTGCCAGCAGTTACGGCGGGGGGGTCGTCAAGACCCAGTACTTC,CASSYGGGVVKTQYF
-,TRBJ1-4,TRBV5-6,-,TGTGCCAGCAGTTACGGGATCGGCGATGAAAAACTGTTTTTT,CASSYGIGDEKLFF
-,TRBJ2-3,TRBV7-3,-,TGTGCCAGCAGCTCCGGGTTACCAGGGGATACGCAGTATTTT,CASSSGLPGDTQYF